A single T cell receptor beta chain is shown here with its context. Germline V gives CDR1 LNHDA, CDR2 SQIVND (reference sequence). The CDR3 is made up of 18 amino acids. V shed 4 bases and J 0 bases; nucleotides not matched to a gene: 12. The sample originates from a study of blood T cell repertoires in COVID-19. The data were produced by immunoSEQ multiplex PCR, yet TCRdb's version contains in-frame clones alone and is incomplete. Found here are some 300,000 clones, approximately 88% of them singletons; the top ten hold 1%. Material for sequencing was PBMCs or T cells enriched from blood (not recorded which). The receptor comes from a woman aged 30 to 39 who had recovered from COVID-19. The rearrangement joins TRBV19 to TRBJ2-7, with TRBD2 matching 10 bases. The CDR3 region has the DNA TGTGCCAGTAGTACGGCCCACTCTAGCGGGAGTACCTCCTACGAGCAGTACTTC. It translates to CASSTAHSSGSTSYEQYF. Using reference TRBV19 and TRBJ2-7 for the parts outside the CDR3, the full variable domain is DGGITQSPKYLFRKEGQNVTLSCEQNLNHDAMYWYRQDPGQGLRLIYYSQIVNDFQKGDIAEGYSVSREKKESFPLTVTSAQKNPTAFYLCASSTAHSSGSTSYEQYFGPGTRLTVT.